This T cell receptor (beta chain) was observed in a study of blood T cell repertoires in COVID-19. Across the study: Acute-phase and convalescent COVID-19 samples originated in the United States, Italy and Spain. PBMCs, B-cell-depleted T cells, or T cells were the source of the cDNA or gDNA that made up the material.

V lost 5 bases and J lost 0, with 5 bases in between. This CDR3 region has 12 residues. This clone has only one observation. Per the original data handling: Amplified reference gene primers provided the basis for estimating nucleated cell counts. The repertoire was sequenced with immunoSEQ multiplex PCR; TCRdb's copy has only in-frame clones and lacks some. For V, J and clone size, that table is used; D and trimming come from the DNA. The table includes approximately 240,000 clones, roughly 91% detected once. The receptor's source is a man aged 30-40 years with COVID-19, enrolled during active disease. Sequences were obtained from peripheral blood. The chain uses TRBV12-3 or TRBV12-4 and TRBJ2-7; D ambiguous. Here the CDR3 reads CASSRDSYEQYF. CDR3 nucleotides: TGTGCCAGCAGTCGCGACTCCTACGAGCAGTACTTC.